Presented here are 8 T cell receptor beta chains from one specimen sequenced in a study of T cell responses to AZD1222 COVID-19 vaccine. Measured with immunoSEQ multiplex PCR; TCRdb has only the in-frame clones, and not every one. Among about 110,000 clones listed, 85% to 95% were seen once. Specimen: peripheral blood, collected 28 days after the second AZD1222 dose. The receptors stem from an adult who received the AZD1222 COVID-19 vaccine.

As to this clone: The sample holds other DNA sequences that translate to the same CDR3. Written as DNA, the CDR3 is TGCGCCAGCAGCTTGGGTGCCGCGAACACCGGGGAGCTGTTTTTT. Its translation is CASSLGAANTGELFF. V and J are TRBV5-1 and TRBJ2-2; D gene uncertain. Trimming stripped 0 bases from V and 0 bases from J, with 6 bases between. The germline V gene has CDR1 SGHRS and CDR2 YFSETQ. The CDR3 is made up of 15 amino acids. The full variable domain, in which reference TRBV5-1 and TRBJ2-2 provide the parts outside the CDR3, is KAGVTQTPRYLIKTRGQQVTLSCSPISGHRSVSWYQQTPGQGLQFLFEYFSETQRNKGNFPGRFSGRQFSNSRSEMNVSTLELGDSALYLCASSLGAANTGELFFGEGSRLTVL.

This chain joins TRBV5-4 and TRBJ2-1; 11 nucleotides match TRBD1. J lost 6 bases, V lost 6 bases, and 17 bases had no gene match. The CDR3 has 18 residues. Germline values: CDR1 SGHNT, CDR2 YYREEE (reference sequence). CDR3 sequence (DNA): TGTGCCAGCACCGATGGACAGGGGGCGCAGCGGTCAACCAATGAGCAGTTCTTC. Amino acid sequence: CASTDGQGAQRSTNEQFF. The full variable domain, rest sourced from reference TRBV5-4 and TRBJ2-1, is ETGVTQSPTHLIKTRGQQVTLRCSSQSGHNTVSWYQQALGQGPQFIFQYYREEENGRGNFPPRFSGLQFPNYSSELNVNALELDDSALYLCASTDGQGAQRSTNEQFFGPGTRLTVL.

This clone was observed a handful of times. The CDR3 region has the DNA TGTGCCAGCAGTCCTAGCGGGGGGGCCCTGAATGAGCAGTTCTTC. Its translation is CASSPSGGALNEQFF. The chain couples TRBV6-4 to TRBJ2-1; 12 nucleotides line up with TRBD2. CDR3 length: 15 amino acids. CDR1 and CDR2 from the germline V gene are MRHNA and SNTAGT. With 5 bases clipped from V and 7 bases from J, the junction kept 6 bases outside the gene matches.

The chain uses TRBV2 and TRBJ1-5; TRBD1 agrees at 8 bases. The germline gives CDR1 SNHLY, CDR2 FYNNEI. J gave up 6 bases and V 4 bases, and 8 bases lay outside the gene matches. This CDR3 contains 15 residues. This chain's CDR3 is CASSVGQGAGQPQHF. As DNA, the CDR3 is TGTGCCAGCAGTGTTGGTCAGGGGGCGGGTCAGCCCCAGCATTTT. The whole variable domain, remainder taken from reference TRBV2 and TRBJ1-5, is EPEVTQTPSHQVTQMGQEVILRCVPISNHLYFYWYRQILGQKVEFLVSFYNNEISEKSEIFDDQFSVERPDGSNFTLKIRSTKLEDSAMYFCASSVGQGAGQPQHFGDGTRLSIL.

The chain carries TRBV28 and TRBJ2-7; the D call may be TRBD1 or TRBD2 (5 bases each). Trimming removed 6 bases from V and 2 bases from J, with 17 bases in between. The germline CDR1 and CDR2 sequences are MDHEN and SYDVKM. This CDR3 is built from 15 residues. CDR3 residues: CASSRRDPGTYEQYF. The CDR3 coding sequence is TGTGCCAGCAGCCGAAGGGACCCCGGAACCTACGAGCAGTACTTC. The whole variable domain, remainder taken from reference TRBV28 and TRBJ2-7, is DVKVTQSSRYLVKRTGEKVFLECVQDMDHENMFWYRQDPGLGLRLIYFSYDVKMKEKGDIPEGYSVSREKKERFSLILESASTNQTSMYLCASSRRDPGTYEQYFGPGTRLTVT.

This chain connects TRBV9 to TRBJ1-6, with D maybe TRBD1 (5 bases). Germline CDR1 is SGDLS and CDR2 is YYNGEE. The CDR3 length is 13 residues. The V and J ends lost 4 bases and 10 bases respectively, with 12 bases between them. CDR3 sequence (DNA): TGTGCCAGCAGCCTAGGGTGGGGGTCACCCCTCCACTTT. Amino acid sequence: CASSLGWGSPLHF.

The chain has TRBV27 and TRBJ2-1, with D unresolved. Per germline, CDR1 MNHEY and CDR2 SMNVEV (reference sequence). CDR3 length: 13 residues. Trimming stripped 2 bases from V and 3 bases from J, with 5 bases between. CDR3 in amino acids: CASSLTRYNEQFF. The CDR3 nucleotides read TGTGCCAGCAGTTTAACGCGCTACAATGAGCAGTTCTTC.

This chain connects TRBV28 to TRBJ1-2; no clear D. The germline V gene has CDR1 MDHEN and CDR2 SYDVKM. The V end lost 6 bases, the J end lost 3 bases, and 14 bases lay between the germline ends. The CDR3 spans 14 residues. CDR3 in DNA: TGTGCCAGCAGCATAAATCGGGTTTACTATGGCTACACCTTC. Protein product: CASSINRVYYGYTF.